This entry features one T cell receptor beta chain sequence. The germline V and J ends were trimmed by 3 bases and 11 bases, with 16 bases remaining between them. This CDR3 region has 13 residues. The germline CDR1 and CDR2 sequences are KGHSH and LQKENI. The data were obtained in a study of blood T cell repertoires in COVID-19. Study-wide context: The United States, Italy and Spain were the sources of the acute and convalescent COVID-19 samples. Sources were T cells, B-cell-depleted T cells, or PBMCs; the material itself was cDNA or gDNA.

The authors' processing: Researchers report that nucleated cell counts were estimated from reference gene primer amplification. Sequenced by immunoSEQ multiplex PCR; TCRdb stores in-frame clones only, minus some. Clonal size and the V and J genes are those of that table, whereas D and trimming came from the DNA. Altogether 150,000 to 200,000 clones are present, 83% being singletons, with the ten largest covering around 2.1%. The J gene is TRBJ1-1, the V gene TRBV18, with a weak D call TRBD1 (5 bases). This TCR was recovered from an elderly woman with acute or convalescent COVID-19. The sample taken for sequencing was peripheral blood. CDR3 coding DNA: TGTGCCAGCTCACCTCGGGAGACCCGGGGGGCTTTCTTT. It is translated as CASSPRETRGAFF.